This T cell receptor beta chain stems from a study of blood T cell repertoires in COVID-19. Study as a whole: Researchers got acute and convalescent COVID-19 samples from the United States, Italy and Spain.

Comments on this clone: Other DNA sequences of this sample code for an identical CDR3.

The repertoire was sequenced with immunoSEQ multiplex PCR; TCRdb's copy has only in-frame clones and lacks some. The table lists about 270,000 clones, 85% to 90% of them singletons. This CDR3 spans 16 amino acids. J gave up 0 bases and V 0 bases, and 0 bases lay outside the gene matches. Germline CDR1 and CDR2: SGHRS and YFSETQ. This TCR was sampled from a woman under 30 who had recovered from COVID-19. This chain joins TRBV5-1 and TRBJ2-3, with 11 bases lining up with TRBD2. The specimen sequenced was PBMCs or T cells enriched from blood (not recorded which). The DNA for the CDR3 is TGCGCCAGCAGCTTGGGACTAGCGGGGAGCACAGATACGCAGTATTTT. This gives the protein CASSLGLAGSTDTQYF.